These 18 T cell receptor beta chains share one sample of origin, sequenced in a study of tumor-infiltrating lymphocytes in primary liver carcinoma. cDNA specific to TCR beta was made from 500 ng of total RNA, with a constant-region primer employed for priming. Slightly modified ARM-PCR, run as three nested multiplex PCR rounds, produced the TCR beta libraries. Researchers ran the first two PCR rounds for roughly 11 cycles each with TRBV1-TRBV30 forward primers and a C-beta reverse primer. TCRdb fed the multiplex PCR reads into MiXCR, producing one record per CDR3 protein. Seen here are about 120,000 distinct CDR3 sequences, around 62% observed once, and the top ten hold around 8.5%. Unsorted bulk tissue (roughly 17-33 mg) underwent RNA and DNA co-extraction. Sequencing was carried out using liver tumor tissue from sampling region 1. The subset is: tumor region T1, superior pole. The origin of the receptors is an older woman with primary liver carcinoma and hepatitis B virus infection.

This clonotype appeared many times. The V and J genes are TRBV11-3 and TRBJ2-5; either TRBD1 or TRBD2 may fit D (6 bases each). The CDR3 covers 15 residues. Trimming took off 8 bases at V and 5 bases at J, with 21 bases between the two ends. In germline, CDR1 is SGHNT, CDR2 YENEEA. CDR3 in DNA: TGTGCCAGCGGACCCCCGACTAGTAGGGGGGAGACCCAGTACTTC. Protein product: CASGPPTSRGETQYF. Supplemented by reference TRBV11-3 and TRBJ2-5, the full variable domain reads EAGVVQSPRYKIIEKKQPVAFWCNPISGHNTLYWYLQNLGQGPELLIRYENEEAVDDSQLPKDRFSAERLKGVDSTLKIQPAELGDSAVYLCASGPPTSRGETQYFGPGTRLLVL.

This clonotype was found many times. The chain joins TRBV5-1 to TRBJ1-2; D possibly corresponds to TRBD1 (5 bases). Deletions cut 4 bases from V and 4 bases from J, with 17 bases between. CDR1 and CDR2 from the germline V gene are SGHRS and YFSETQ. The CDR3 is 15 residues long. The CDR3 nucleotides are TGCGCCAGCAGCCCGGGGGACTCACAAGCCTATGGCTACACCTTC. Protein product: CASSPGDSQAYGYTF.

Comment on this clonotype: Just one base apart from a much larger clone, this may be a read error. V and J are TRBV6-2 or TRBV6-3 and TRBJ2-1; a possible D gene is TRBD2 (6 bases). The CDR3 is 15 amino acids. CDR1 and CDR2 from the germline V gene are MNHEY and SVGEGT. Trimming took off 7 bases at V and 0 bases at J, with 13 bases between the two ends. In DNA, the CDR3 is TGTGCCAGCAATCCCAGACTAGTCTCCTACAATGAGCAGTTCTTC. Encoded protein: CASNPRLVSYNEQFF.

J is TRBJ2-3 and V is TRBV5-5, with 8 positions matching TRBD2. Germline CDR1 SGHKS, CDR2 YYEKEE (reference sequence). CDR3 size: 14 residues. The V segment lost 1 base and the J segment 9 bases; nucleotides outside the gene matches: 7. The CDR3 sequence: CASSLYGSGGTQYF. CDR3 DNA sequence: TGTGCCAGCAGCTTGTACGGGAGCGGGGGAACGCAGTATTTT.

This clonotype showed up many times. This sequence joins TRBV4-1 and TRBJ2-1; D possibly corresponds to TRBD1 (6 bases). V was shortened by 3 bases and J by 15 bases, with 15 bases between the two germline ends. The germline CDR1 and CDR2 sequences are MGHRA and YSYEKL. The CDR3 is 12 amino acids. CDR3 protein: CASSHVQGLAFF. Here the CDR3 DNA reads TGCGCCAGCAGCCATGTTCAGGGGTTGGCGTTCTTC.

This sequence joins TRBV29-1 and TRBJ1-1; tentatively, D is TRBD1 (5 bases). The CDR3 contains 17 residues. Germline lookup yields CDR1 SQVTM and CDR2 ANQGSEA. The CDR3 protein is CSVFLQGRSPMNTEAFF. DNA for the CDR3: TGCAGTGTTTTCCTTCAGGGCAGAAGCCCCATGAACACTGAAGCTTTCTTT.

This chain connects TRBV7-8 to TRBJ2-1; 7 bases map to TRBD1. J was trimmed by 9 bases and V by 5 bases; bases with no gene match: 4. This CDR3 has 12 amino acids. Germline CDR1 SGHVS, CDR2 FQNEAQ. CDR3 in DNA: TGTGCCAGCAGCACCAACAGGGGTGAGCAGTTCTTC. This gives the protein CASSTNRGEQFF.

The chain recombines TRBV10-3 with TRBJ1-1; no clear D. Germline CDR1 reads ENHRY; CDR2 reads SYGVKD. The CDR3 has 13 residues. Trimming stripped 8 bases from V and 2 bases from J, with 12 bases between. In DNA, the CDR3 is TGTGCCATCTCCGGGTCGCATAACACTGAAGCTTTCTTT. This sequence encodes CAISGSHNTEAFF.

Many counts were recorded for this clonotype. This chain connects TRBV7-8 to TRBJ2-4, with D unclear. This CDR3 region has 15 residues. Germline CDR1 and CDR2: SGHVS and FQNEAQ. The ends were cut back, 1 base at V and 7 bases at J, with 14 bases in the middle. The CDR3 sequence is CASSLGAPGSNIQYF. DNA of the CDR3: TGTGCCAGCAGCTTAGGAGCCCCCGGAAGTAACATTCAGTACTTC.

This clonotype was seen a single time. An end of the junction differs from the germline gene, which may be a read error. The CDR3 DNA reads as TGCAGCGTACAGACTAACTACGAGCGGTGCTTC. Translating gives CSVQTNYERCF. The rearrangement links TRBV29-1 to TRBJ2-7; possible D gene TRBD2, 5 bases. Germline CDR1 reads SQVTM; CDR2 reads ANQGSEA. The CDR3 is 11 amino acids.

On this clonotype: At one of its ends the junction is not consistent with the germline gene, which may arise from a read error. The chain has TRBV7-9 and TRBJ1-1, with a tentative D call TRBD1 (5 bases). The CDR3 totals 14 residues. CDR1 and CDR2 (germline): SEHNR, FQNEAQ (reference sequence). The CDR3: CASSIGGVNTEAFF. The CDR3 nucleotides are TGTGCCAGCAGCATCGGGGGGGTGAACACTGAAGCCTTCTTT.

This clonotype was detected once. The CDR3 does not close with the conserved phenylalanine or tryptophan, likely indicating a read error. The CDR3 reads CASSWDSPGPKTGANVLTL. The CDR3 coding sequence is TGTGCCAGCAGTTGGGACTCCCCAGGGCCAAAGACTGGGGCCAACGTCCTGACTCTA. The chain recombines TRBV12-3 or TRBV12-4 with TRBJ2-6, with D possibly being TRBD2 (6 bases). V dropped 4 bases and J dropped 2 bases, with 21 bases sitting between them. CDR3 size: 19 residues.

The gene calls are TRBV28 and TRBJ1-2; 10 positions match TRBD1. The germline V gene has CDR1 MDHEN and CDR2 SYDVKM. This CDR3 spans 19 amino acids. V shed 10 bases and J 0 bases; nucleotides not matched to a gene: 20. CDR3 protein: CATRPTLGGQGESNYGYTF. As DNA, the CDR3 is TGTGCCACAAGGCCCACCCTGGGAGGACAGGGGGAATCTAACTATGGCTACACCTTC.

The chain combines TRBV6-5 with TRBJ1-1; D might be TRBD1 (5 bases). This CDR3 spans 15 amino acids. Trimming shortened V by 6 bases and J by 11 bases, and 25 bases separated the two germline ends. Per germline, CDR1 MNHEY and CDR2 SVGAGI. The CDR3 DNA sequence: TGTGCCAGCAGCTCCACCCGGGACGGGGTGCCAGGGGCTTTCTTT. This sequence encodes CASSSTRDGVPGAFF.

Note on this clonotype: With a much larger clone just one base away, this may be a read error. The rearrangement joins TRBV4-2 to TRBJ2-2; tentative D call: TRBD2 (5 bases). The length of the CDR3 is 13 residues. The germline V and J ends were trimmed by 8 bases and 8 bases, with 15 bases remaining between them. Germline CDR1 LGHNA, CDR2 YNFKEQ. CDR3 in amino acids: CASGRTRSGELFF. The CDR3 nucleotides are TGTGCCAGCGGCCGCACTAGATCGGGGGAGCTGTTTTTT.

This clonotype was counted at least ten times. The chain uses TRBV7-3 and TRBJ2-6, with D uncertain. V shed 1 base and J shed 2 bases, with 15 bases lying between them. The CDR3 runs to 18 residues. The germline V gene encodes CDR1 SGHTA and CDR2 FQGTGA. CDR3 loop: CASSLSGRNRPGANVLTF. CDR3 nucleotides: TGTGCCAGCAGCTTAAGTGGCAGAAACCGACCTGGGGCCAACGTCCTGACTTTC.

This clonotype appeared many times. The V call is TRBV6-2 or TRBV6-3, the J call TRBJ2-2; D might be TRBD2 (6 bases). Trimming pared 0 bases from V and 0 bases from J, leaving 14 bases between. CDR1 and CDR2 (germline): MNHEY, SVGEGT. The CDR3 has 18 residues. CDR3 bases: TGTGCCAGCAGTTACTCCCCCTTTGCGGGATCGAACACCGGGGAGCTGTTTTTT. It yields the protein CASSYSPFAGSNTGELFF.

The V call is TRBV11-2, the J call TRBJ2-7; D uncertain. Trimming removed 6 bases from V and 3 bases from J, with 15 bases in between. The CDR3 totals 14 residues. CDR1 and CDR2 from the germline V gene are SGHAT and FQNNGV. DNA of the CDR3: TGTGCCAGCAGGTCAGACAACACGCGCTACGAGCAGTACTTC. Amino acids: CASRSDNTRYEQYF.